This T cell receptor (beta chain) was retrieved from a study of blood T cell repertoires in COVID-19. The data were produced by immunoSEQ multiplex PCR, yet TCRdb's version contains in-frame clones alone and is incomplete. The table includes around 200,000 clones, 80% to 90% detected once. This clone was counted between two and nine times. V lost 5 bases, J lost 4 bases, and 17 bases lay in between. The CDR3 totals 15 residues. Germline CDR1 is LNHDA and CDR2 is SQIVND (reference sequence). Sequenced input: PBMCs or T cells enriched from blood (not recorded which). The rearrangement links TRBV19 to TRBJ1-2; tentative D call: TRBD1 (5 bases). The clonotype originates from a woman aged 30 to 39 who had been exposed to COVID-19. The chain's CDR3 is CASSLVTVPSYGYTF. The CDR3 DNA sequence: TGTGCCAGTAGTCTGGTGACAGTTCCTAGCTATGGCTACACCTTC.